This T cell receptor beta chain was observed in a study of Graves' ophthalmopathy and Graves' hyperthyroidism. Beta-chain TCR CDR3 regions were amplified from RNA transcripts. Scientists carried out first-round RT-PCR using HTBI primers and then a second-round multiplex PCR. TCRdb called the multiplex PCR reads again in MiXCR, with one record for every CDR3 protein. The sample yields hundreds of thousands of distinct CDR3 sequences, over 15% seen once. With respect to this clonotype: The missing conserved phenylalanine or tryptophan at the end of this CDR3 makes a read error likely.

The CDR3 is 14 residues long. V was shortened by 8 bases and J by 1 base, with 14 bases between the two germline ends. Germline V gene lookup returns CDR1 LNHNV and CDR2 YYDKDF (reference sequence). The receptor was isolated from a woman younger than 30 with stable Graves' hyperthyroidism. The chain uses TRBV15 and TRBJ1-1, with a weak D call TRBD1 (5 bases). The sample was peripheral blood. This CDR3 is CATDTGGENTEAFY. The DNA of the CDR3 is TGTGCCACCGACACGGGAGGGGAGAACACTGAAGCTTTCTAT.